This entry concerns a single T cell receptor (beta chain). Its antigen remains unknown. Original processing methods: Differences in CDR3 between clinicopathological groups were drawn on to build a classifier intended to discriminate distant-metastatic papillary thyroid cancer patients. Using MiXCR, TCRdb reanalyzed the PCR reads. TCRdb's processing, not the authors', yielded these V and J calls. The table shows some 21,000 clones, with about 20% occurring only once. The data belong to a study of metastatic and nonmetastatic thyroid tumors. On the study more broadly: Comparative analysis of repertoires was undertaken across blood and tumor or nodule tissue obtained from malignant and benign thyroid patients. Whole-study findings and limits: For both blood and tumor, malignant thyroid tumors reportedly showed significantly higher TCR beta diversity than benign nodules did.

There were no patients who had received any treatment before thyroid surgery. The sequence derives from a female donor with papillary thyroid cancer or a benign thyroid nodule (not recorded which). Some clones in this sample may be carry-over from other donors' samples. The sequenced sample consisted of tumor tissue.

As DNA, the CDR3 is TGCAGTGCTAGAGGGCAGGGAATCTACAATGAGCAGTTCTTC. The encoded protein is CSARGQGIYNEQFF. This sequence joins TRBV20-1 and TRBJ2-1, with D possibly TRBD1 on 5 matching bases. V was trimmed by 1 base and J by 3 bases, leaving 10 bases between them. The CDR3 is 14 residues long. Germline V gene lookup returns CDR1 DFQATT and CDR2 SNEGSKA (reference sequence).